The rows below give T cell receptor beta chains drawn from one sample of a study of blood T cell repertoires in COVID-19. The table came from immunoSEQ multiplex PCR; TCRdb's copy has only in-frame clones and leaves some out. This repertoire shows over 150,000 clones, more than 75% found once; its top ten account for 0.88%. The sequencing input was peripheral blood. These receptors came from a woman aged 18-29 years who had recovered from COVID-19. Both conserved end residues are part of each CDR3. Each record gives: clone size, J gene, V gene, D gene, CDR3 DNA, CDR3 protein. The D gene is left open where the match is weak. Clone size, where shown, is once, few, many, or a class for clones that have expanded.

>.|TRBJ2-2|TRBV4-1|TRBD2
TGCGCCAGCAGCCATTGGGGGGGAGGCGGGGAGCTGTTTTTT
CASSHWGGGGELFF
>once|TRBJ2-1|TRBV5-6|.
TGTGCCAGCAGCCTCGTGGGAGGAGGAGAGCAGTTCTTC
CASSLVGGGEQFF
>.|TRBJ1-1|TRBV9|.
TGTGCCAGCAGCGTAGGCGGGAGAACTGAAGCTTTCTTT
CASSVGGRTEAFF
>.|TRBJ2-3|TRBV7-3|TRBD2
TGTGCCAGCAGCTTAATCGCGGGAGTCACAGATACGCAGTATTTT
CASSLIAGVTDTQYF
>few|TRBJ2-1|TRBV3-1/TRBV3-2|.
TGTGCCAGCAGCGGACAACAGGGTCCGGGCTCCTACAATGAGCAGTTCTTC
CASSGQQGPGSYNEQFF
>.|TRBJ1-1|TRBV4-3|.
TGCGCCAGCAGCCAGACGGCGGGGAACACTGAAGCTTTCTTT
CASSQTAGNTEAFF
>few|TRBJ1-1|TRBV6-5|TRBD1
TGTGCCAGCAGGGGACAGGGGGCTGGAAACACTGAAGCTTTCTTT
CASRGQGAGNTEAFF
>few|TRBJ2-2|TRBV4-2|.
TGTGCCAGCAGCCAAGAGGAGGGCGCTGTGAGAACCACCGGGGAGCTGTTTTTT
CASSQEEGAVRTTGELFF
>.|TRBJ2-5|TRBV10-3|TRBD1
TGTGCCATCAGGCCGGGACAGGGGGCGGTCCAAGAGACCCAGTACTTC
CAIRPGQGAVQETQYF
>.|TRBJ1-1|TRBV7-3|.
TGTGCCAGCAGAAGGATATTAGGGGTGTGGACTGAAGCTTTCTTT
CASRRILGVWTEAFF
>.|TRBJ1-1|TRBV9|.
TGTGCCAGCAGCGCACAGACAGGGAACACTGAAGCTTTCTTT
CASSAQTGNTEAFF
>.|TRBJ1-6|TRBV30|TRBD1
TGTGCCTGGGGGGGACAGGGAAACTCACCCCTCCACTTT
CAWGGQGNSPLHF
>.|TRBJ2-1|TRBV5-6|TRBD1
TGTGCCAGCAGCACAGGGACAGGGAGCTCCTACAATGAGCAGTTCTTC
CASSTGTGSSYNEQFF
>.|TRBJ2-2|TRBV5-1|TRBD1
TGCGCCAGCAGCTTGGGGACAGGGTTGTCGAACACCGGGGAGCTGTTTTTT
CASSLGTGLSNTGELFF
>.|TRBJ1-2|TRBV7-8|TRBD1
TGTGCCAGCAGCCTCGGACAGGGCGGAGTATATGGCTACACCTTC
CASSLGQGGVYGYTF
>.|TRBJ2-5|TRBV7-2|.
TGTGCCAGCAGCCCCCGGGAGACCCAGTACTTC
CASSPRETQYF